This T cell receptor (beta chain) appears in the sequencing data of a study of T cell changes during pregnancy in multiple sclerosis (dated by TCRdb to between 2018 and 2020). Looking at the study overall: The study looked at changes in the T cell repertoire across pregnancy in women with multiple sclerosis.

The germline V gene (reference sequence) sets CDR1 to LNHDA and CDR2 to SQIVND. Germline trimming: 5 bases from V, 3 bases from J; junction bases outside gene matches: 2. The CDR3 measures 13 amino acids from cysteine to phenylalanine. CDR3 DNA is the only sequence kept; it has 39 bases, read in frame from the first base. The library relied on the immunoSEQ multiplex PCR assay. The clones in this table, taken by TCRdb from immuneACCESS, are in-frame only. Not every clone is retained; where verified, under half of the shortfall comes from an unresolved V gene, and the cause of the rest is unknown. Counted in this sample were about 120,000 clones; 80% to 95% of them appeared once. The ten largest make up 6.2% of the sample. As concerns this clone: The target of this receptor is not known. Base quality data are lacking; no much larger clone is found one base away.

The rearranged chain carries TRBV19 and TRBJ2-5, with TRBD1 identical over 8 junction bases. The source material was peripheral blood, sampled before pregnancy. The TCR originated in a female donor with multiple sclerosis, enrolled in a pregnancy study. For the CDR3, the sequence is CASSVDREETQYF. The sequenced DNA is TGTGCCAGTAGTGTGGACAGGGAAGAGACCCAGTACTTC.